This TCR beta chain is from a study of blood T cell repertoires in COVID-19. CDR3 size: 14 residues. Germline CDR1 SGHKS, CDR2 YYEKEE (reference sequence). V lost 1 base and J 8 bases, leaving 15 bases between the germline ends. This clone was seen only a few times. TCRdb keeps only in-frame clones here, not all; method: immunoSEQ multiplex PCR. The sample holds more than 300,000 clones; 90% to 95% are singletons and the top ten take 3.9%. V usage is TRBV5-5 and J usage is TRBJ1-2; tentative D call: TRBD1 (6 bases). The sequence derives from a woman in her twenties or thirties who had been exposed to COVID-19. The sequencing input was PBMCs or T cells enriched from blood (not recorded which). The CDR3 bases are TGTGCCAGCAGCTTGCCCAGGGGAGCGGACGGCTACACCTTC. This gives the protein CASSLPRGADGYTF.